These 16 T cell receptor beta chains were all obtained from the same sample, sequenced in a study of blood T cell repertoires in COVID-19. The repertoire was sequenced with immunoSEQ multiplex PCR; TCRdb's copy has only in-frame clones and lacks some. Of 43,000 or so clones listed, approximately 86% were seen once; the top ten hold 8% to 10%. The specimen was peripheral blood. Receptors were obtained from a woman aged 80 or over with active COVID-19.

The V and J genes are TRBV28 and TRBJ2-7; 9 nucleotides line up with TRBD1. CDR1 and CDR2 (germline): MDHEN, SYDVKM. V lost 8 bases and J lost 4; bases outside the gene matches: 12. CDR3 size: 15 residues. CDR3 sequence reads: CASSWGDRVGYEQYF. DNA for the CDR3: TGTGCCAGCTCCTGGGGGGACAGGGTGGGGTACGAGCAGTACTTC.

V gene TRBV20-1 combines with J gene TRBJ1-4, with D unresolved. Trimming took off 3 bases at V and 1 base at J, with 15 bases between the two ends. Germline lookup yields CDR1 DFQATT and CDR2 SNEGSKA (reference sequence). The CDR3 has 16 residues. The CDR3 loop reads CSASPPSYRTNEKLFF. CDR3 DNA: TGCAGTGCTAGTCCCCCCTCTTATCGAACTAATGAAAAACTGTTTTTT.

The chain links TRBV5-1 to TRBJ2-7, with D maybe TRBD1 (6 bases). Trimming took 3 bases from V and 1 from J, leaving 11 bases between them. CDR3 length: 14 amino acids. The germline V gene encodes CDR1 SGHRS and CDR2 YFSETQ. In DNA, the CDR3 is TGCGCCAGCAGCTCCACTACAGGGTCCTACGAGCAGTACTTC. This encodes CASSSTTGSYEQYF. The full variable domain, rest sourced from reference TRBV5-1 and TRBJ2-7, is KAGVTQTPRYLIKTRGQQVTLSCSPISGHRSVSWYQQTPGQGLQFLFEYFSETQRNKGNFPGRFSGRQFSNSRSEMNVSTLELGDSALYLCASSSTTGSYEQYFGPGTRLTVT.

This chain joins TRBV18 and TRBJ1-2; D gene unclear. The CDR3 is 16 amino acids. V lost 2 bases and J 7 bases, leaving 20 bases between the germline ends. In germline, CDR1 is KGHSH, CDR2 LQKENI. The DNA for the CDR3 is TGTGCCAGCTCACCAAACCAACGGGGTGGAGGTTTTGGCTACACCTTC. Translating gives CASSPNQRGGGFGYTF.

This chain's CDR3 is CSVDASGGYEQYF. CDR3 DNA: TGCAGCGTTGATGCTAGCGGGGGTTACGAGCAGTACTTC. The V call is TRBV29-1, the J call TRBJ2-7, with 10 bases that match TRBD2. Unmatched junction bases numbered 3, after V lost 3 bases and J lost 4 bases. Germline V lookup: CDR1 SQVTM, CDR2 ANQGSEA. This CDR3 has 13 residues.

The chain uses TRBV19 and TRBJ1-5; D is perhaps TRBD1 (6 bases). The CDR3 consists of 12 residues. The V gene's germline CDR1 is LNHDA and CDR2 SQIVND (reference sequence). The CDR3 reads CATGSANQPQHF. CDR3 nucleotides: TGTGCAACAGGGTCAGCCAATCAGCCCCAGCATTTT.

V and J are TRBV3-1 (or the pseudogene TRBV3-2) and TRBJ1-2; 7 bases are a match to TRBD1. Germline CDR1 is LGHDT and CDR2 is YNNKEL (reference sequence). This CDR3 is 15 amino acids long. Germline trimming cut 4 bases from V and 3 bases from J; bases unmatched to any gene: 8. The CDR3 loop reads CASSPRTGGDYGYTF. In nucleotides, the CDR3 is TGTGCCAGCAGCCCCCGGACAGGCGGTGACTATGGCTACACCTTC.

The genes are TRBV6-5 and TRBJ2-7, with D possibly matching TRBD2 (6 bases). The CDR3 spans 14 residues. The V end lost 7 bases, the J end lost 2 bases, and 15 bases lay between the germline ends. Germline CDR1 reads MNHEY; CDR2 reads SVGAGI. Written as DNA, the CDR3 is TGTGCCAGCATCCCGGGACTCCGACCCTACGAGCAGTACTTC. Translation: CASIPGLRPYEQYF.

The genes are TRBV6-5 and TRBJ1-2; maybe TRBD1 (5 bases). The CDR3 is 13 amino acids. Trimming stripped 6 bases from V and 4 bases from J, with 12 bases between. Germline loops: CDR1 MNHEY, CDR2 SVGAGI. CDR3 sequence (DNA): TGTGCCAGCAGGCCGGACGGGGGCTATGGCTACACCTTC. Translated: CASRPDGGYGYTF.

The CDR3 DNA reads as TGTGGGAACGGTGACGGGGACTATGGCTACACCTTC. It yields the protein CGNGDGDYGYTF. V gene TRBV6-5 combines with J gene TRBJ1-2; D is uncertain. The length of the CDR3 is 12 residues. CDR1 MNHEY and CDR2 SVGAGI come from the germline V gene.

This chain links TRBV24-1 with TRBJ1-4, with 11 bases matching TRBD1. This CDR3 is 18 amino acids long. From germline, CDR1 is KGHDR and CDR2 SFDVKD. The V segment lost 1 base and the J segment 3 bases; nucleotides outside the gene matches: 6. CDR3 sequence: CATSDFPRDRGANEKLFF. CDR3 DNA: TGTGCCACCAGTGATTTCCCTCGGGACAGGGGGGCTAATGAAAAACTGTTTTTT.

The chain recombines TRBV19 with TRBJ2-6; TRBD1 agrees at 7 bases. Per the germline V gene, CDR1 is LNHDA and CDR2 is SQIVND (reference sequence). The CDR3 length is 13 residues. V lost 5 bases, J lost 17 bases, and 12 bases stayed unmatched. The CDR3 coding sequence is TGTGCCAGTAGTGCCGGACAGGTTCCCTCCTTGACTTTC. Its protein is CASSAGQVPSLTF.

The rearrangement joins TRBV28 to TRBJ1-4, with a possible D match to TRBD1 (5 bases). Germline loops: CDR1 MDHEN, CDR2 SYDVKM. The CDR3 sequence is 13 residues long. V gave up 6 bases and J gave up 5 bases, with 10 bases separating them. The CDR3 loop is CASRFDRNEKLFF. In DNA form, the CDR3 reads TGTGCCAGCAGATTCGACAGAAATGAAAAACTGTTTTTT.

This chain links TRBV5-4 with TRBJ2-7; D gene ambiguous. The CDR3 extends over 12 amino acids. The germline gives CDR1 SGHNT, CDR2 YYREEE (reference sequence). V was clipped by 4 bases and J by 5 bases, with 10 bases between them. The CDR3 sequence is CASSSRGNEQYF. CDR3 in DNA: TGTGCCAGCAGCAGTAGAGGTAACGAGCAGTACTTC.

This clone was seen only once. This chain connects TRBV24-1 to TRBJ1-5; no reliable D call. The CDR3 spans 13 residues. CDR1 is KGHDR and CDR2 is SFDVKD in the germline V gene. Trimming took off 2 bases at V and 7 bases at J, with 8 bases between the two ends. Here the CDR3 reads CATSDSRVQPQHF. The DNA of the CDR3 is TGTGCCACCAGTGATTCCCGGGTGCAGCCCCAGCATTTT.

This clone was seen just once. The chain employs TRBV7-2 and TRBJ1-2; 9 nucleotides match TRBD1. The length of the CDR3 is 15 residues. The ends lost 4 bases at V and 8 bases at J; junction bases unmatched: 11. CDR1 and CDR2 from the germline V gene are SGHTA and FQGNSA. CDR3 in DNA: TGTGCCAGCAGCTCTACTTCCGGGACAGGGAGGGGCTACACCTTC. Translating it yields CASSSTSGTGRGYTF.